The entry below describes one T cell receptor beta chain. Its antigen is undetermined. The data stem from a study of T cells in localized non-small cell lung cancer. Overall study findings and caveats: Adjacent lung exhibited a median of approximately 50 among the 100 most abundant tumor clones. Longer overall survival accompanied higher blood T cell density. Investigators sequenced only a single tumor region, leaving heterogeneity possible. Uninvolved adjacent lung had more T cell clonality than any other tissue, topping tumor.

This CDR3 spans 15 amino acids. Sequenced by immunoSEQ multiplex PCR; TCRdb stores in-frame clones only, minus some. The repertoire holds 1,300 to 1,500 clones, with about 20% as singletons. This chain connects TRBV1 to TRBJ2-7. TRBV1 is a pseudogene segment. The input for sequencing was lung tumor tissue, taken before any cancer treatment. The TCR originated in a male donor at least 60 years old with stage I lung adenocarcinoma. CDR3 in amino acids: CASSQKSSSPYEQYF. The CDR3 DNA follows: TGCGCCAGCAGCCAAAAATCCAGCTCGCCCTACGAGCAGTACTTC.